This entry lists 30 T cell receptor beta chains sequenced from one sample in a study of cytomegalovirus exposure and HLA in healthy donors. Vbeta (60) and Jbeta (13) primers were used in the PCR. Assay: immunoSEQ multiplex PCR; the TCRdb copy retains only in-frame clones and omits some. The table has some 44,000 clones, roughly 87% seen once. The specimen sequenced was PBMCs. These TCRs come from a woman in her thirties or forties in good health and CMV-seropositive.

This clone was counted once. The chain couples TRBV6-5 to TRBJ2-1; D is ambiguous. V was clipped by 6 bases and J by 3 bases, with 15 bases between them. The germline CDR1 and CDR2 sequences are MNHEY and SVGAGI. The CDR3 spans 15 residues. The CDR3 DNA follows: TGTGCCAGCAGAACCGGCGGCACATTCTACAATGAGCAGTTCTTC. It specifies CASRTGGTFYNEQFF.

The chain joins TRBV6-5 to TRBJ2-3; 7 positions agree with TRBD1. V was clipped by 0 bases and J by 4 bases; unmatched bases: 1. CDR3 size: 14 residues. Germline V gene data show CDR1 as MNHEY and CDR2 as SVGAGI. CDR3 nucleotides: TGTGCCAGCAGTTACTCACAGGGGCCAGATACGCAGTATTTT. Translating it yields CASSYSQGPDTQYF.

The rearrangement links TRBV6-6 to TRBJ2-5, with 7 positions matching TRBD1. Trimming at V came to 2 bases and at J to 4 bases, leaving 4 bases not matched to a gene. The germline gives CDR1 MNHNY, CDR2 SVGAGI (reference sequence). This CDR3 comprises 14 residues. CDR3: CASSYLRTGETQYF. CDR3 in DNA: TGTGCCAGCAGTTACCTGAGGACAGGAGAGACCCAGTACTTC.

V and J are TRBV6-1 and TRBJ1-5; a weak D match, TRBD1 (5 bases). The CDR3 length is 14 residues. Germline loops: CDR1 MNHNS, CDR2 SASEGT. Trimming took off 4 bases at V and 6 bases at J, with 13 bases between the two ends. The CDR3 loop reads CASSGGAGRQPQHF. The CDR3 nucleotides are TGTGCCAGCAGTGGTGGGGCAGGGCGTCAGCCCCAGCATTTT.

The rearrangement joins TRBV5-1 to TRBJ1-4, with a weak D call TRBD1 (6 bases). Germline loops: CDR1 SGHRS, CDR2 YFSETQ. V dropped 0 bases and J dropped 7 bases, with 13 bases sitting between them. This CDR3 comprises 15 residues. The CDR3 sequence: CASSLGRGPGEKLFF. The CDR3 DNA sequence: TGCGCCAGCAGCTTGGGGCGGGGGCCAGGTGAAAAACTGTTTTTT. The entire variable domain, with the rest obtained from reference TRBV5-1 and TRBJ1-4, is as follows: KAGVTQTPRYLIKTRGQQVTLSCSPISGHRSVSWYQQTPGQGLQFLFEYFSETQRNKGNFPGRFSGRQFSNSRSEMNVSTLELGDSALYLCASSLGRGPGEKLFFGSGTQLSVL.

The chain combines TRBV19 with TRBJ1-2, with 8 positions matching TRBD1. The CDR3 is made up of 16 amino acids. Germline lookup yields CDR1 LNHDA and CDR2 SQIVND (reference sequence). Trimming cost V 1 base and J 8 bases; bases outside gene matches: 12. The CDR3 DNA reads TGTGCCAGTAGTATAGCCGGGGGACAGGCGACTCGAGGCTACACCTTC. Amino acid sequence: CASSIAGGQATRGYTF.

This chain joins TRBV19 and TRBJ1-4; TRBD1 aligns across 8 bases. With 4 bases clipped from V and 7 bases from J, the junction kept 11 bases outside the gene matches. CDR1 LNHDA and CDR2 SQIVND come from the germline V gene (reference sequence). The CDR3 runs to 16 residues. The CDR3 nucleotides read TGTGCCAGTAGTAAACGACCGGGGACAGGAGGTGAAAAACTGTTTTTT. It specifies CASSKRPGTGGEKLFF.

This chain joins TRBV2 and TRBJ2-7, with 7 bases lining up with TRBD1. Germline CDR1 and CDR2: SNHLY and FYNNEI. The trim removed 4 bases at V and 3 bases at J, leaving 12 bases unmatched. This CDR3 comprises 16 residues. CDR3 DNA: TGTGCCAGCAGTGGACAGGGATATCAATCGTTCTACGAGCAGTACTTC. Its protein product is CASSGQGYQSFYEQYF.

This clone was seen just once. The V gene is TRBV5-6, the J gene TRBJ1-4; D might be TRBD1 (5 bases). The CDR3 is made up of 16 amino acids. Trimming left V 0 bases short and J 1 base short, with 10 bases between. Germline CDR1 reads SGHDT; CDR2 reads YYEEEE. This CDR3 is CASSLGQLITNEKLFF. The DNA for the CDR3 is TGTGCCAGCAGCTTGGGACAGCTTATAACTAATGAAAAACTGTTTTTT.

This clone was counted once. V gene TRBV5-1 combines with J gene TRBJ2-5, with TRBD1 as a possible D gene (6 bases). The CDR3 is 16 amino acids. V gave up 2 bases and J gave up 1 base, with 15 bases separating them. Germline V gene sequence: CDR1 SGHRS, CDR2 YFSETQ. The CDR3 is CASSFFWGPTQETQYF. The CDR3 nucleotides read TGCGCCAGCAGCTTTTTTTGGGGGCCGACCCAAGAGACCCAGTACTTC.

The chain carries TRBV19 and TRBJ1-1, with TRBD1 as a possible D gene (6 bases). Trimming pared 10 bases from V and 1 base from J, leaving 16 bases between. Germline V CDR1 and CDR2: LNHDA, SQIVND (reference sequence). The CDR3 loop spans 14 amino acids. CDR3 DNA sequence: TGTGCCACTAGGGAAGGGGACAAGAACACTGAAGCTTTCTTT. This encodes CATREGDKNTEAFF.

The chain combines TRBV6-6 with TRBJ1-5; TRBD1 matches 7 bases. CDR1 and CDR2 from the germline V gene are MNHNY and SVGAGI (reference sequence). CDR3 size: 16 residues. The V segment lost 1 base and the J segment 3 bases; nucleotides outside the gene matches: 6. CDR3 sequence: CASSYYRGINNQPQHF. The DNA for the CDR3 is TGTGCCAGCAGTTACTACAGGGGAATTAACAATCAGCCCCAGCATTTT.

This chain uses TRBV29-1 with TRBJ2-1, with TRBD1 matching over 7 bases. The CDR3 totals 14 residues. The germline V gene encodes CDR1 SQVTM and CDR2 ANQGSEA. V gave up 4 bases and J gave up 5 bases; unmatched junction bases: 8. CDR3 DNA sequence: TGCAGCGTTGCGGGACAGAGAATAGACAATGAGCAGTTCTTC. Translation: CSVAGQRIDNEQFF.

The rearrangement links TRBV6-5 to TRBJ2-3; D not resolved. The CDR3 is made up of 15 amino acids. CDR1 is MNHEY and CDR2 is SVGAGI in the germline V gene. V was trimmed by 2 bases and J by 4 bases, leaving 13 bases between them. The CDR3 region has the DNA TGTGCCAGCAGTTACAGGCGGAACAAGCCAGATACGCAGTATTTT. Protein sequence: CASSYRRNKPDTQYF.

This chain connects TRBV29-1 to TRBJ2-1; no clear D. CDR3 size: 12 residues. The V and J ends lost 4 bases and 8 bases respectively, with 12 bases between them. Germline CDR1 and CDR2: SQVTM and ANQGSEA. The CDR3 sequence is CSVVGSVDEQFF. In DNA form, the CDR3 reads TGCAGCGTTGTTGGCTCCGTTGATGAGCAGTTCTTC.

The chain links TRBV30 to TRBJ2-1; 9 bases align to TRBD1. Per germline, CDR1 GTSNPN and CDR2 SVGIG (reference sequence). J gave up 3 bases and V 2 bases, and 5 bases lay outside the gene matches. This CDR3 has 15 residues. The CDR3 bases are TGTGCCTGGAGTTCCGGGACAGGGTTCTACAATGAGCAGTTCTTC. The encoded protein is CAWSSGTGFYNEQFF.

This chain joins TRBV27 and TRBJ2-1; D unresolved. The length of the CDR3 is 15 residues. In germline, CDR1 is MNHEY, CDR2 SMNVEV (reference sequence). Trimming took 5 bases from V and 8 from J, leaving 19 bases between them. CDR3 region: CASSPFGLPGDEQFF. In DNA, the CDR3 is TGTGCCAGCAGTCCCTTTGGGCTCCCCGGCGATGAGCAGTTCTTC.

The CDR3 DNA is TGTGCCAGCAGCCCCGACAACTGGTCGGTGAACACTGAAGCTTTCTTT. Its translation: CASSPDNWSVNTEAFF. The chain recombines TRBV7-3 with TRBJ1-1; D not resolved. Between the trimmed V and J ends, which lost 5 bases and 0 bases, there was a span of 16 bases. The germline V gene encodes CDR1 SGHTA and CDR2 FQGTGA. The CDR3 loop spans 16 amino acids.

This chain joins TRBV11-1 and TRBJ2-1; D is perhaps TRBD2 (6 bases). The V gene's germline CDR1 is SGHAT and CDR2 FQDESV (reference sequence). There are 14 residues in the CDR3. V was clipped by 2 bases and J by 4 bases, with 9 bases between them. The CDR3 coding sequence is TGTGCCAGCAGCTTAAGGGACTTATACAATGAGCAGTTCTTC. Residues: CASSLRDLYNEQFF.

This rearrangement joins TRBV7-9 to TRBJ1-6; D is possibly TRBD1 (5 bases). CDR3 length: 14 residues. Germline lookup yields CDR1 SEHNR and CDR2 FQNEAQ (reference sequence). Between the trimmed V and J ends, which lost 8 bases and 7 bases, there was a span of 15 bases. The CDR3 bases are TGTGCCAGCGGGGTCCGTGACAGCAATTCACCCCTCCACTTT. Protein: CASGVRDSNSPLHF.

V gene TRBV7-2 combines with J gene TRBJ1-6; 9 bases are shared with TRBD1. Losses at the gene ends were 6 bases for V and 7 bases for J; bases not matched to a gene: 10. Germline-derived CDR1 and CDR2 are SGHTA and FQGNSA. The CDR3 has 16 residues. The CDR3 spells CASSHTGGFDNSPLHF. CDR3 in DNA: TGTGCCAGCAGTCACACAGGGGGCTTCGACAATTCACCCCTCCACTTT. The full variable domain, completed using reference TRBV7-2 and TRBJ1-6, is GAGVSQSPSNKVTEKGKDVELRCDPISGHTALYWYRQSLGQGLEFLIYFQGNSAPDKSGLPSDRFSAERTGGSVSTLTIQRTQQEDSAVYLCASSHTGGFDNSPLHFGNGTRLTVT.

V is TRBV19 and J is TRBJ1-1; unclear D gene. The CDR3 consists of 15 residues. The germline V gene encodes CDR1 LNHDA and CDR2 SQIVND (reference sequence). Trimming left V 5 bases short and J 0 bases short, with 13 bases between. The chain's CDR3 is CASSPRSGVNTEAFF. The CDR3 DNA reads as TGTGCCAGTAGTCCCCGGAGCGGGGTGAACACTGAAGCTTTCTTT.

This chain connects TRBV9 to TRBJ2-2, with 10 positions matching TRBD2. Germline V gene sequence: CDR1 SGDLS, CDR2 YYNGEE. The CDR3 is 14 amino acids. J gave up 5 bases and V 5 bases, and 3 bases lay outside the gene matches. This chain's CDR3 is CASRAGGQTGELFF. The CDR3 region has the DNA TGTGCCAGCAGAGCGGGGGGGCAAACCGGGGAGCTGTTTTTT.

The table lists this clone with a count of one. This rearrangement joins TRBV5-4 to TRBJ1-2, with D possibly being TRBD1 (5 bases). V lost 1 base to trimming and J lost 5 bases, with 12 bases between them. Germline CDR1 reads SGHNT; CDR2 reads YYREEE (reference sequence). The CDR3 length is 14 residues. CDR3 coding DNA: TGTGCCAGCAGCTTGCAGGCCGGGGGATATGGCTACACCTTC. It encodes CASSLQAGGYGYTF.

This clone has only one observation. The chain carries TRBV19 and TRBJ2-7, with D possibly TRBD1 on 5 matching bases. V shed 6 bases and J shed 0 bases, with 12 bases lying between them. The CDR3 spans 14 residues. The germline V gene encodes CDR1 LNHDA and CDR2 SQIVND (reference sequence). This chain's CDR3 is CASRPRQSSYEQYF. The CDR3 bases are TGTGCCAGTAGACCCCGACAGAGCTCCTACGAGCAGTACTTC.

The rearrangement joins TRBV6-4 to TRBJ2-3; possible D gene TRBD2, 5 bases. Germline V gives CDR1 MRHNA, CDR2 SNTAGT. This CDR3 contains 17 residues. V lost 0 bases to trimming and J lost 0 bases, with 13 bases between them. The CDR3 sequence: CASSDSTIRRSTDTQYF. CDR3 DNA sequence: TGTGCCAGCAGTGACTCTACAATCAGGAGGAGCACAGATACGCAGTATTTT.

This clone appeared a few times. The V gene is TRBV2, the J gene TRBJ1-2; D gene ambiguous. The CDR3 extends over 13 amino acids. V gave up 3 bases and J gave up 5 bases, with 10 bases separating them. CDR1 SNHLY and CDR2 FYNNEI come from the germline V gene. The CDR3 nucleotides are TGTGCCAGCAGTGATGCGAGGGCTTATGGCTACACCTTC. The encoded protein is CASSDARAYGYTF. Full variable domain (outside the CDR3, taken from reference TRBV2 and TRBJ1-2): EPEVTQTPSHQVTQMGQEVILRCVPISNHLYFYWYRQILGQKVEFLVSFYNNEISEKSEIFDDQFSVERPDGSNFTLKIRSTKLEDSAMYFCASSDARAYGYTFGSGTRLTVV.

The rearrangement joins TRBV28 to TRBJ2-1; the D gene is possibly TRBD2 (6 bases). CDR3 length equals 14 residues. V lost 6 bases, J lost 12 bases, and 21 bases lay in between. Germline lookup yields CDR1 MDHEN and CDR2 SYDVKM. The CDR3: CASSGSRAFLGQFF. The CDR3 DNA is TGTGCCAGCAGCGGGAGTAGGGCCTTCTTAGGGCAGTTCTTC.

The V call is TRBV5-6, the J call TRBJ1-1; TRBD1 is a possible D gene (5 bases). V was pared by 4 bases and J by 7 bases, with 11 bases between. Germline V CDR1 and CDR2: SGHDT, YYEEEE. The CDR3 has 12 residues. The CDR3 loop is CASSLGQGEAFF. CDR3 sequence (DNA): TGTGCCAGCAGCCTAGGACAAGGTGAAGCTTTCTTT.

This clone appeared a single time. Sequence at one end of the junction differs from germline and may be a read error. The CDR3 sequence: CASSWAVGCTF. The DNA of the CDR3 is TGTGCCAGCAGCTGGGCTGTGGGCTGCACCTTC. The chain is built from TRBV7-2 and TRBJ1-2; D call uncertain. This CDR3 comprises 11 residues. Germline loops: CDR1 SGHTA, CDR2 FQGNSA.